This TCR beta chain was profiled in a study of T cell responses to AZD1222 COVID-19 vaccine. Germline loops: CDR1 SGHTA, CDR2 FQGNSA. Trimming shortened V by 4 bases and J by 4 bases, and 13 bases separated the two germline ends. This CDR3 comprises 15 residues. Libraries were prepared by immunoSEQ multiplex PCR; TCRdb keeps only in-frame clonotypes and omits some of them. This table has about 120,000 clones, just over 85% appearing once. This clonotype was obtained from an adult who received the AZD1222 COVID-19 vaccine. The sample consisted of peripheral blood, taken 28 days after the second AZD1222 dose. The gene calls are TRBV7-2 and TRBJ1-4; D is possibly TRBD1 (5 bases). The CDR3 loop is CASSSSAGRNEKLFF. Here the CDR3 DNA reads TGTGCCAGCAGCTCTAGCGCGGGGCGTAATGAAAAACTGTTTTTT.